These T cell receptor beta chains were read from a single sample in a study of tumour-infiltrating T cells in Burkitt lymphoma. Libraries were prepared by immunoSEQ multiplex PCR; TCRdb keeps only in-frame clonotypes and omits some of them. The data show approximately 46,000 clones, 30% to 40% seen once. Sequencing was carried out using tumor tissue. Every receptor here comes from a human donor with Burkitt lymphoma. Both conserved end residues are part of each CDR3. The D gene is left open where the match is weak. Clone size is shown for a subset of rows, as once, few, many or a class of expanded clone.

v_call: TRBV29-1; j_call: TRBJ2-1; clone_size: -; d_call: TRBD1; cdr3_aa: CSVEPGDSKTYNEQFF; cdr3_nt: TGCAGCGTAGAACCTGGGGACAGCAAAACCTACAATGAGCAGTTCTTC
v_call: TRBV5-1; j_call: TRBJ1-2; clone_size: -; d_call: -; cdr3_aa: CASSLPLGDYGYTF; cdr3_nt: TGCGCCAGCAGCTTACCTCTAGGAGACTATGGCTACACCTTC
v_call: TRBV4-3; j_call: TRBJ2-5; clone_size: -; d_call: -; cdr3_aa: CASSQDQGGETQYF; cdr3_nt: TGCGCCAGCAGCCAAGATCAGGGTGGAGAGACCCAGTACTTC
v_call: TRBV9; j_call: TRBJ1-2; clone_size: -; d_call: -; cdr3_aa: CASSGAGYTF; cdr3_nt: TGTGCCAGCAGCGGGGCGGGCTACACCTTC
v_call: TRBV6-1; j_call: TRBJ2-2; clone_size: -; d_call: -; cdr3_aa: CASNLDRNTGELFF; cdr3_nt: TGTGCCAGCAACCTAGACAGGAACACCGGGGAGCTGTTTTTT
v_call: TRBV29-1; j_call: TRBJ1-1; clone_size: few; d_call: -; cdr3_aa: CSVAQTTNTEAFF; cdr3_nt: TGCAGCGTTGCTCAGACAACTAACACTGAAGCTTTCTTT
v_call: TRBV13; j_call: TRBJ1-4; clone_size: -; d_call: TRBD1; cdr3_aa: CASSSKGQGDEKLFF; cdr3_nt: TGTGCCAGCAGCTCGAAGGGACAGGGGGATGAAAAACTGTTTTTT
v_call: TRBV5-1; j_call: TRBJ2-1; clone_size: -; d_call: -; cdr3_aa: CASSSSPGNEQFF; cdr3_nt: TGCGCCAGCAGTAGCAGTCCGGGGAATGAGCAGTTCTTC
v_call: TRBV5-1; j_call: TRBJ1-1; clone_size: few; d_call: TRBD1; cdr3_aa: CASSIGTDTEAFF; cdr3_nt: TGCGCCAGCAGCATTGGGACAGACACTGAAGCTTTCTTT
v_call: TRBV5-4; j_call: TRBJ2-1; clone_size: few; d_call: TRBD2; cdr3_aa: CASSLGLAGGNEQFF; cdr3_nt: TGTGCCAGCAGCTTGGGTCTAGCGGGGGGTAATGAGCAGTTCTTC
v_call: TRBV19; j_call: TRBJ2-1; clone_size: -; d_call: -; cdr3_aa: CASSAARYNEQFF; cdr3_nt: TGTGCCAGTAGTGCGGCTCGATACAATGAGCAGTTCTTC
v_call: TRBV4-3; j_call: TRBJ2-7; clone_size: -; d_call: TRBD1; cdr3_aa: CASRKGQGVHEQYF; cdr3_nt: TGCGCCAGCAGGAAGGGCCAGGGGGTCCACGAGCAGTACTTC
v_call: TRBV7-8; j_call: TRBJ2-7; clone_size: -; d_call: TRBD2; cdr3_aa: CASSPQRGGYEQYF; cdr3_nt: TGTGCCAGCAGCCCCCAGCGGGGGGGCTACGAGCAGTACTTC
v_call: TRBV5-1; j_call: TRBJ2-5; clone_size: -; d_call: -; cdr3_aa: CASSSASGYRVETQYF; cdr3_nt: TGCGCCAGCAGCTCGGCCAGCGGTTACAGGGTTGAGACCCAGTACTTC
v_call: TRBV2; j_call: TRBJ2-3; clone_size: few; d_call: -; cdr3_aa: CASSIAGAAYTSTDTQYF; cdr3_nt: TGTGCCAGCAGTATCGCGGGGGCAGCTTATACTAGCACAGATACGCAGTATTTT
v_call: TRBV4-2; j_call: TRBJ2-3; clone_size: -; d_call: -; cdr3_aa: CASSSTGDTQYF; cdr3_nt: TGTGCCAGCAGCTCTACGGGGGATACGCAGTATTTT
v_call: TRBV6-5; j_call: TRBJ1-1; clone_size: -; d_call: TRBD1; cdr3_aa: CASREDRDTEAFF; cdr3_nt: TGTGCCAGCAGGGAAGACAGGGACACTGAAGCTTTCTTT
v_call: TRBV10-3; j_call: TRBJ1-5; clone_size: few; d_call: -; cdr3_aa: CAISEVGSNQPQHF; cdr3_nt: TGTGCCATCAGTGAGGTCGGTAGCAATCAGCCCCAGCATTTT
v_call: TRBV29-1; j_call: TRBJ1-1; clone_size: -; d_call: -; cdr3_aa: CSVRIGGTEAFF; cdr3_nt: TGCAGCGTTCGTATCGGGGGGACTGAAGCTTTCTTT
v_call: TRBV18; j_call: TRBJ1-2; clone_size: few; d_call: -; cdr3_aa: CASSPDVSVYGYTF; cdr3_nt: TGTGCCAGCTCACCGGACGTTTCAGTCTATGGCTACACCTTC
v_call: TRBV7-8; j_call: TRBJ2-5; clone_size: few; d_call: -; cdr3_aa: CASSLGDGFKGTQYF; cdr3_nt: TGTGCCAGCAGCTTAGGGGACGGGTTTAAAGGGACCCAGTACTTC
v_call: TRBV6-6; j_call: TRBJ2-3; clone_size: few; d_call: -; cdr3_aa: CATCQGHGVDTQYF; cdr3_nt: TGTGCCACCTGTCAAGGGCACGGTGTAGATACGCAGTATTTT
v_call: TRBV7-8; j_call: TRBJ2-2; clone_size: -; d_call: -; cdr3_aa: CASSLRDLGTGELFF; cdr3_nt: TGTGCCAGCAGCTTACGGGACTTGGGCACCGGGGAGCTGTTTTTT
v_call: TRBV5-5; j_call: TRBJ2-7; clone_size: -; d_call: -; cdr3_aa: CASSLAGAGVGVKQYF; cdr3_nt: TGTGCCAGCAGCTTGGCCGGGGCAGGGGTAGGAGTCAAGCAGTACTTC
v_call: TRBV5-4; j_call: TRBJ1-2; clone_size: -; d_call: -; cdr3_aa: CASSPSGTDYGYTF; cdr3_nt: TGTGCCAGCAGCCCCTCCGGGACGGACTATGGCTACACCTTC
v_call: TRBV2; j_call: TRBJ1-2; clone_size: -; d_call: -; cdr3_aa: CASSAFVSTNYGYTF; cdr3_nt: TGTGCCAGCAGTGCCTTTGTCAGTACAAACTATGGCTACACCTTC
v_call: TRBV6-1; j_call: TRBJ1-3; clone_size: -; d_call: -; cdr3_aa: CASSEGVGNTIYF; cdr3_nt: TGTGCCAGCAGTGAGGGGGTAGGAAACACCATATATTTT
v_call: TRBV6-1; j_call: TRBJ1-1; clone_size: few; d_call: -; cdr3_aa: CASSEAGRGTEAFF; cdr3_nt: TGTGCCAGCAGTGAGGCAGGGAGGGGCACTGAAGCTTTCTTT
v_call: TRBV6-6; j_call: TRBJ1-1; clone_size: medium-sized; d_call: -; cdr3_aa: CASSYSMRAFF; cdr3_nt: TGTGCCAGCAGTTACTCGATGCGAGCTTTCTTT
v_call: TRBV20-1; j_call: TRBJ2-5; clone_size: -; d_call: -; cdr3_aa: CSAGAGGGQYF; cdr3_nt: TGCAGTGCTGGGGCTGGAGGGGGCCAGTACTTC
v_call: TRBV5-1; j_call: TRBJ2-3; clone_size: -; d_call: TRBD1; cdr3_aa: CASSGLGQGEDTQYF; cdr3_nt: TGCGCCAGCAGTGGCTTGGGACAGGGGGAGGATACGCAGTATTTT
v_call: TRBV5-1; j_call: TRBJ2-1; clone_size: -; d_call: TRBD2; cdr3_aa: CASSLNPSGGYGEQFF; cdr3_nt: TGCGCCAGCAGCTTGAACCCTAGCGGGGGTTACGGTGAGCAGTTCTTC
v_call: TRBV5-8; j_call: TRBJ2-7; clone_size: many; d_call: TRBD2; cdr3_aa: CASSLAGLSYEQYF; cdr3_nt: TGTGCCAGCAGCTTGGCGGGACTATCCTACGAGCAGTACTTC
v_call: TRBV5-1; j_call: TRBJ1-6; clone_size: few; d_call: -; cdr3_aa: CASSTGRNNSPLHF; cdr3_nt: TGCGCCAGCAGCACGGGACGGAACAATTCACCCCTCCACTTT
v_call: TRBV5-1; j_call: TRBJ1-1; clone_size: -; d_call: -; cdr3_aa: CASSLGTGNTEAFF; cdr3_nt: TGCGCCAGCAGCTTGGGGACGGGGAACACTGAAGCTTTCTTT
v_call: TRBV4-3; j_call: TRBJ2-5; clone_size: few; d_call: TRBD1; cdr3_aa: CASSPRAGGKETQYF; cdr3_nt: TGCGCCAGCAGCCCCCGGGCAGGGGGTAAAGAGACCCAGTACTTC
v_call: TRBV4-3; j_call: TRBJ1-1; clone_size: -; d_call: -; cdr3_aa: CASSQGHRTTEAFF; cdr3_nt: TGCGCCAGCAGCCAAGGTCACCGAACAACTGAAGCTTTCTTT